The 19 T cell receptor beta chains below come from one sample, sequenced in a study of OX40 agonist ivuxolimab in advanced cancers. This table comes from immunoSEQ multiplex PCR, and its TCRdb copy is limited to in-frame clones, with some not included. The sample has 98,000 or so clones, around 85% seen once; the top ten hold roughly 0.8%. The input for sequencing was CD4+ or CD8+ T cells sorted from blood, taken in a trial of the OX40 agonist ivuxolimab. All receptors derive from an adult with an advanced solid tumor such as melanoma, head and neck, liver or kidney cancer.

The chain joins TRBV2 to TRBJ2-6; D unresolved. Trimming shortened V by 5 bases and J by 0 bases, and 8 bases separated the two germline ends. This CDR3 has 15 amino acids. Germline V gives CDR1 SNHLY, CDR2 FYNNEI. The CDR3 DNA reads TGTGCCAGCAGTCGAACACCCTCTGGGGCCAACGTCCTGACTTTC. It is translated as CASSRTPSGANVLTF. The full variable domain, its missing parts supplied by reference TRBV2 and TRBJ2-6, is EPEVTQTPSHQVTQMGQEVILRCVPISNHLYFYWYRQILGQKVEFLVSFYNNEISEKSEIFDDQFSVERPDGSNFTLKIRSTKLEDSAMYFCASSRTPSGANVLTFGAGSRLTVL.

CDR3 residues: CASSVGGRTGTNTEAFF. The CDR3 DNA sequence: TGTGCCAGCAGCGTAGGAGGGAGGACAGGTACTAACACTGAAGCTTTCTTT. This chain connects TRBV9 to TRBJ1-1; 7 bases are a match to TRBD1. The germline gives CDR1 SGDLS, CDR2 YYNGEE. The CDR3 is made up of 17 amino acids. Germline trimming cut 0 bases from V and 2 bases from J; bases unmatched to any gene: 10.

The chain links TRBV7-2 to TRBJ2-1; the D call may be TRBD1 or TRBD2 (5 bases each). Trimming cost V 1 base and J 9 bases, with 10 bases left between them. This CDR3 is built from 13 residues. The germline V gene encodes CDR1 SGHTA and CDR2 FQGNSA. CDR3 in DNA: TGTGCCAGCAGCTTAGTTGGTGGGGGTGAGCAGTTCTTC. This encodes CASSLVGGGEQFF.

The V call is TRBV4-1, the J call TRBJ2-7; 7 bases match TRBD2. The CDR3 contains 16 residues. Trimming took 4 bases from V and 2 from J; bases not matched to a gene: 11. The germline V gene encodes CDR1 MGHRA and CDR2 YSYEKL. The CDR3, as DNA: TGCGCCAGCAGCCGGGAATGGGGGGGTTCCCCCTACGAGCAGTACTTC. The encoded protein is CASSREWGGSPYEQYF.

The chain recombines TRBV27 with TRBJ1-2; tentatively, D is TRBD1 (6 bases). The CDR3 is 13 residues long. The ends were cut back, 6 bases at V and 5 bases at J, with 13 bases in the middle. CDR1 is MNHEY and CDR2 is SMNVEV in the germline V gene (reference sequence). DNA of the CDR3: TGTGCCAGCAGCCCGGACAGCTCTTATGGCTACACCTTC. Its protein product is CASSPDSSYGYTF.

V and J are TRBV30 and TRBJ1-1, with 7 bases identical to TRBD1. V shed 3 bases, J shed 5 bases, and the junction held 9 bases outside the gene matches. The germline gives CDR1 GTSNPN, CDR2 SVGIG (reference sequence). CDR3 length: 14 residues. For the CDR3, the DNA is TGTGCCTGGAGGGGAGCAGGGGGGTTGACTGAAGCTTTCTTT. Its translation is CAWRGAGGLTEAFF.

This rearrangement joins TRBV6-1 to TRBJ1-3, with D unresolved. Trimming took off 0 bases at V and 4 bases at J, with 13 bases between the two ends. This CDR3 has 16 residues. The V gene's germline CDR1 is MNHNS and CDR2 SASEGT. The CDR3 spells CASSEAGASRGNTIYF. The CDR3 nucleotides read TGTGCCAGCAGTGAAGCTGGAGCTTCTCGAGGAAACACCATATATTTT.

The gene calls are TRBV11-2 and TRBJ2-7; D possibly corresponds to TRBD1 (5 bases). Germline V gives CDR1 SGHAT, CDR2 FQNNGV. V was trimmed by 7 bases and J by 3 bases, leaving 13 bases between them. CDR3 length equals 13 residues. This CDR3 is CASTVAGNYEQYF. CDR3 coding DNA: TGTGCCAGCACTGTGGCAGGGAACTACGAGCAGTACTTC. Using reference TRBV11-2 and TRBJ2-7 for the parts outside the CDR3, the full variable domain is EAGVAQSPRYKIIEKRQSVAFWCNPISGHATLYWYQQILGQGPKLLIQFQNNGVVDDSQLPKDRFSAERLKGVDSTLKIQPAKLEDSAVYLCASTVAGNYEQYFGPGTRLTVT.

This clone has only one observation. The V and J genes are TRBV28 and TRBJ1-3; TRBD1 agrees at 7 bases. Germline V gene lookup returns CDR1 MDHEN and CDR2 SYDVKM. V lost 8 bases to trimming and J lost 0 bases; unmatched junction nucleotides: 1. This CDR3 spans 13 amino acids. The CDR3 loop reads CASRDSSGNTIYF. CDR3 in DNA: TGTGCCAGCCGGGACAGCTCTGGAAACACCATATATTTT.

V gene TRBV9 combines with J gene TRBJ2-2, with a weak D call TRBD1 (5 bases). Germline-derived CDR1 and CDR2 are SGDLS and YYNGEE. V was cut by 2 bases and J by 8 bases, with 10 bases left in between. The CDR3 loop spans 13 amino acids. The CDR3 sequence: CASSVRGGGELFF. In DNA, the CDR3 is TGTGCCAGCAGCGTTAGGGGCGGTGGGGAGCTGTTTTTT.

This rearrangement joins TRBV28 to TRBJ2-1, with 10 bases lining up with TRBD1. The CDR3 spans 15 residues. V was clipped by 5 bases and J by 10 bases; unmatched bases: 11. The V gene's germline CDR1 is MDHEN and CDR2 SYDVKM. CDR3 residues: CASSPSPGTGDEQFF. CDR3 in DNA: TGTGCCAGCAGTCCCTCCCCCGGGACAGGGGACGAGCAGTTCTTC.

The CDR3 nucleotides read TGTGCCAGCAGTCTAGCGGGACAGTTAACTGAAGCTTTCTTT. This sequence encodes CASSLAGQLTEAFF. The chain is built from TRBV7-8 and TRBJ1-1; 7 bases agree with TRBD1. Trimming removed 6 bases from V and 5 bases from J; junction bases left unmatched: 9. The CDR3 runs to 14 residues. CDR1 is SGHVS, CDR2 FQNEAQ, per germline. Complete variable domain (other parts from reference TRBV7-8 and TRBJ1-1): GAGVSQSPRYKVAKRGQDVALRCDPISGHVSLFWYQQALGQGPEFLTYFQNEAQLDKSGLPSDRFFAERPEGSVSTLKIQRTQQEDSAVYLCASSLAGQLTEAFFGQGTRLTVV.

This chain joins TRBV28 and TRBJ1-2; unclear D gene. Germline-derived CDR1 and CDR2 are MDHEN and SYDVKM. V was clipped by 3 bases and J by 3 bases, with 5 bases between them. The CDR3 loop spans 12 amino acids. This chain's CDR3 is CASSLSYYGYTF. DNA for the CDR3: TGTGCCAGCAGTTTGAGTTACTATGGCTACACCTTC.

In its sample, this clone is medium-sized. The gene calls are TRBV29-1 and TRBJ1-1, with D possibly being TRBD1 (5 bases). Germline lookup yields CDR1 SQVTM and CDR2 ANQGSEA. The CDR3 is 11 residues long. In DNA form, the CDR3 reads TGCTTGGGACGGGAGAACACTGAAGCTTTCTTT. Translated, it gives CLGRENTEAFF.

The chain employs TRBV4-1 and TRBJ2-3, with unresolved D. The CDR3 is 18 residues long. The V gene lost 0 bases and the J gene lost 2 bases, with 18 bases spanning the gap. CDR1 is MGHRA, CDR2 YSYEKL, per germline. The CDR3 DNA reads as TGCGCCAGCAGCCAAGATCCTGGTGGGGTAGGGTACACAGATACGCAGTATTTT. Translating gives CASSQDPGGVGYTDTQYF.

The CDR3 loop reads CASSPYGTGSTGELFF. CDR3 in DNA: TGTGCCAGCAGCCCATACGGGACAGGGAGCACCGGGGAGCTGTTTTTT. The chain links TRBV7-2 to TRBJ2-2; 9 positions agree with TRBD1. Germline loops: CDR1 SGHTA, CDR2 FQGNSA. J lost 4 bases, V lost 5 bases, and 8 bases had no gene match. This CDR3 comprises 16 residues.

The chain employs TRBV27 and TRBJ2-5; tentative D call: TRBD2 (6 bases). CDR1 is MNHEY, CDR2 SMNVEV, per germline (reference sequence). Trimming cost V 3 bases and J 2 bases, with 16 bases left between them. This CDR3 is 16 amino acids long. The CDR3 is CASSFHATGLQETQYF. The CDR3 DNA reads as TGTGCCAGCAGTTTTCACGCAACGGGACTGCAAGAGACCCAGTACTTC.

This clone was seen just once. The chain combines TRBV2 with TRBJ1-1; no firm D call. Germline CDR1 SNHLY, CDR2 FYNNEI. V dropped 8 bases and J dropped 1 base, with 8 bases sitting between them. The CDR3 is made up of 12 amino acids. The CDR3 region is CASSSGNTEAFF. In nucleotides, the CDR3 is TGTGCCAGCTCTTCGGGGAACACTGAAGCTTTCTTT. Based on the CDR3 plus reference TRBV2 and TRBJ1-1, the full variable domain is EPEVTQTPSHQVTQMGQEVILRCVPISNHLYFYWYRQILGQKVEFLVSFYNNEISEKSEIFDDQFSVERPDGSNFTLKIRSTKLEDSAMYFCASSSGNTEAFFGQGTRLTVV.

This clone occurred once. This sequence joins TRBV5-1 and TRBJ2-3; unclear D gene. CDR3 length: 14 amino acids. Per the germline V gene, CDR1 is SGHRS and CDR2 is YFSETQ. V lost 0 bases to trimming and J lost 2 bases, with 7 bases between them. CDR3 loop: CASSLEADTDTQYF. The CDR3 nucleotides read TGCGCCAGCAGCTTGGAGGCGGACACAGATACGCAGTATTTT.